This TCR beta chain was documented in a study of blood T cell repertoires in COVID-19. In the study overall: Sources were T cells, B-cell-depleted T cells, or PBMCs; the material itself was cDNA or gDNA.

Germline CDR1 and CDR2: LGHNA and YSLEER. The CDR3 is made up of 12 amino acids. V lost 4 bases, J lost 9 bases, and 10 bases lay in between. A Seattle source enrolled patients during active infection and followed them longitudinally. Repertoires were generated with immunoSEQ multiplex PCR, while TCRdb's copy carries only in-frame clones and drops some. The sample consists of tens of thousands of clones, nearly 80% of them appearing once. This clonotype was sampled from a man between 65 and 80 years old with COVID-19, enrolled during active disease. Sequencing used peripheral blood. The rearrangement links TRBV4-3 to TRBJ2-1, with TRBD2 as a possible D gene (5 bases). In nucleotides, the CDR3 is TGCGCCAGCAGCCCGGGGTTCGGTGAGCAGTTCTTC. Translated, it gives CASSPGFGEQFF.